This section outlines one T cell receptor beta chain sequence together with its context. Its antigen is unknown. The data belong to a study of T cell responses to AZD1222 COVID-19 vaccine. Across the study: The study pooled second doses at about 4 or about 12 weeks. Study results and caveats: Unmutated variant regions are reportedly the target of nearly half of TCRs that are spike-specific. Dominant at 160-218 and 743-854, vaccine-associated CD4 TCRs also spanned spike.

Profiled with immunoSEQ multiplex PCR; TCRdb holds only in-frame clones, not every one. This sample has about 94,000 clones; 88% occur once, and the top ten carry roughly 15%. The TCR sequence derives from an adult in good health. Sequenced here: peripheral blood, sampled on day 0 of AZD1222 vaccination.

The CDR3 sequence: CASSRGQRGSTDTQYF. The CDR3 DNA follows: TGCGCCAGCAGCAGGGGTCAGCGGGGTAGCACAGATACGCAGTATTTT. This chain connects TRBV5-1 to TRBJ2-3; 7 bases are a match to TRBD2. The junction had 8 bases not matched to a gene; V was cut back by 4 bases and J by 0 bases. CDR1 SGHRS and CDR2 YFSETQ come from the germline V gene. The CDR3 covers 16 residues. The entire variable domain, with the rest obtained from reference TRBV5-1 and TRBJ2-3, is as follows: KAGVTQTPRYLIKTRGQQVTLSCSPISGHRSVSWYQQTPGQGLQFLFEYFSETQRNKGNFPGRFSGRQFSNSRSEMNVSTLELGDSALYLCASSRGQRGSTDTQYFGPGTRLTVL.